The 12 T cell receptor beta chains below all came from one sample that was sequenced in a study of CD8+CD57+ T cells in acquired aplastic anemia (dated by TCRdb to 2016 to 2018). Sequencing instrument: Illumina HiSeq 2000. Genomic DNA was used as template for profiling of TCR beta VDJ combinations and CDR3 sequences. TCRdb itself trimmed the public reads at Q25 with fastp, ran MiXCR and retained productive beta chains. Rows with a matching CDR3 protein are joined into one entry that keeps the most common DNA and genes. The sample data list about 190,000 distinct CDR3 sequences, and approximately 50% of these were observed just once. Of the sample, around a sixth falls within the top ten clones. The sample taken for sequencing was sorted CD4+, CD8+, or CD8+CD57+ T cells (not recorded which) from PBMCs. The receptors shown here come from a human donor in good health, serving as a control.

This clonotype was detected a few times. V is TRBV28 and J is TRBJ1-4; unclear D gene. CDR1 and CDR2 (germline): MDHEN, SYDVKM. There are 13 residues in the CDR3. Trimming removed 8 bases at V and 3 bases at J, with 10 bases between. The CDR3 coding sequence is TGTGCCAGCGGTGGGTCTTCTAATGAAAAACTGTTTTTT. Protein product: CASGGSSNEKLFF.

This chain joins TRBV2 and TRBJ1-1, with 7 bases that match TRBD1. The CDR3 length is 13 residues. Germline CDR1 SNHLY, CDR2 FYNNEI. Trimming cost V 6 bases and J 7 bases; bases outside gene matches: 8. The CDR3 spells CASRRRGGNEAFF. The CDR3 DNA sequence: TGTGCCAGCAGACGCAGGGGGGGTAATGAAGCTTTCTTT.

V gene TRBV9 combines with J gene TRBJ2-7; 9 bases are shared with TRBD1. Germline V gene lookup returns CDR1 SGDLS and CDR2 YYNGEE. The CDR3 consists of 14 residues. The V gene end was trimmed by 4 bases and the J gene end by 2 bases; junction bases not matched to a gene: 4. DNA of the CDR3: TGTGCCAGCAGCTCCCGACAGGGGGCCTACGAGCAGTACTTC. This gives the protein CASSSRQGAYEQYF.

The gene calls are TRBV29-1 and TRBJ2-7; 10 nucleotides align to TRBD1. V lost 7 bases and J lost 3; bases outside the gene matches: 6. This CDR3 comprises 13 residues. CDR1 is SQVTM and CDR2 is ANQGSEA in the germline V gene. DNA for the CDR3: TGCAGCGCCCTGGGACAGGGGAACTACGAGCAGTACTTC. It yields the protein CSALGQGNYEQYF.

Ten or more counts support this clonotype. The chain employs TRBV5-1 and TRBJ2-3, with D possibly being TRBD1 (6 bases). Looked up from germline, CDR1 is SGHRS and CDR2 is YFSETQ. With 0 bases removed from V and 4 bases from J, the gap between germline ends came to 9 bases. The CDR3 is made up of 14 amino acids. CDR3 sequence reads: CASSLGRQADTQYF. DNA of the CDR3: TGCGCCAGCAGCTTGGGCCGACAGGCAGATACGCAGTATTTT.

A word on this clonotype: The junction shows a germline mismatch at one end, possibly a read error. The chain carries TRBV25-1 and TRBJ2-3, with D perhaps matching TRBD1 (6 bases). Germline assignment: CDR1 MGHDK and CDR2 SYGVNS. This CDR3 is 14 amino acids long. The DNA for the CDR3 is TGTGCCAGCAGAGAATCGGACAGCACAGATACGCAGTATTTC. Its translation: CASRESDSTDTQYF.

This clonotype was observed a handful of times. A much bigger clone sits one base away, suggesting this may be a read error. The rearrangement uses TRBV9 and TRBJ2-5, with 9 bases identical to TRBD2. J lost 5 bases, V lost 3 bases, and 11 bases had no gene match. There are 16 residues in the CDR3. The germline V gene has CDR1 SGDLS and CDR2 YYNGEE. CDR3 region: CASSGGGTAGGETQYF. CDR3 DNA sequence: TGTGCCAGCAGCGGAGGGGGGACGGCGGGGGGGGAGACCCAGTACTTC. Together with reference TRBV9 and TRBJ2-5, the CDR3 gives the full variable domain: DSGVTQTPKHLITATGQRVTLRCSPRSGDLSVYWYQQSLDQGLQFLIQYYNGEERAKGNILERFSAQQFPDLHSELNLSSLELGDSALYFCASSGGGTAGGETQYFGPGTRLLVL.

This clonotype was found many times. The V gene is TRBV20-1, the J gene TRBJ1-6; D perhaps matches TRBD1 (5 bases). The CDR3 consists of 16 residues. Trimming pared 1 base from V and 2 bases from J, leaving 12 bases between. Germline V lookup: CDR1 DFQATT, CDR2 SNEGSKA (reference sequence). In DNA, the CDR3 is TGCAGTGCTAGAGTTGGAGGGGCGACCTATAATTCACCCCTCCACTTT. It translates to CSARVGGATYNSPLHF.

The chain is built from TRBV5-5 and TRBJ1-1; a weak D match, TRBD1 (5 bases). V was pared by 5 bases and J by 7 bases, with 15 bases between. This CDR3 has 13 residues. CDR1 is SGHKS, CDR2 YYEKEE, per germline (reference sequence). The CDR3 protein is CASSAQGLSEAFF. CDR3 DNA: TGTGCCAGCAGTGCTCAGGGTTTGAGTGAAGCTTTCTTT. The whole variable domain, filled in from reference TRBV5-5 and TRBJ1-1, reads DAGVTQSPTHLIKTRGQQVTLRCSPISGHKSVSWYQQVLGQGPQFIFQYYEKEERGRGNFPDRFSARQFPNYSSELNVNALLLGDSALYLCASSAQGLSEAFFGQGTRLTVV.

This clonotype was observed at least ten times. This chain links TRBV10-2 with TRBJ1-4, with 9 positions matching TRBD1. CDR3 length: 16 amino acids. After removal of 3 bases from V and 7 bases from J, the junction contained 9 bases not matched to a gene. Germline CDR1 is WSHSY and CDR2 is SAAADI. CDR3: CASSEIVSTGGEKLFF. CDR3 in DNA: TGCGCCAGCAGTGAAATCGTCTCGACAGGGGGTGAAAAACTGTTTTTT.

V gene TRBV19 combines with J gene TRBJ1-4; D is perhaps TRBD1 (6 bases). Germline V CDR1 and CDR2: LNHDA, SQIVND (reference sequence). V was pared by 11 bases and J by 11 bases, with 21 bases between. This CDR3 has 13 residues. The DNA of the CDR3 is TGTGCCTGGAGGGGGACTAGCGGGGGGAAACTGTTTTTT. Amino acids: CAWRGTSGGKLFF.

Of note for this clonotype: It may be a read error: a sequence one base away is much more abundant. The rearrangement links TRBV12-3 or TRBV12-4 to TRBJ1-5; tentatively, D is TRBD1 (5 bases). The CDR3 extends over 14 amino acids. The CDR3 sequence: CAGSYNIGQGPQHF. CDR3 nucleotide sequence: TGTGCCGGCAGTTATAACATCGGTCAGGGGCCCCAGCATTTT.